This entry lists 25 T cell receptor beta chains sequenced from one sample in a study of liver allograft versus peripheral blood T cells. Study details: Comparisons were made between T cell receptor repertoires found in transplanted livers and those circulating in recipients' peripheral blood.

Using its own MiXCR run on the reads, TCRdb lists one record per CDR3 protein. The sample carries 7,400 or so distinct CDR3 sequences, about 15% recorded once. The source is a human patient who had a liver transplant. Some of the T cells might come from the graft donor.

By frequency in the sample, this clonotype is medium-sized. J is TRBJ1-2 and V is TRBV6-1; TRBD1 agrees at 7 bases. This CDR3 is 13 amino acids long. CDR1 is MNHNS and CDR2 is SASEGT in the germline V gene. Trimming took 6 bases from V and 8 from J; bases not matched to a gene: 9. For the CDR3, the DNA is TGTGCCAGCAGCGCGGACAGGTTGAGAGGCTACACCTTC. Encoded protein: CASSADRLRGYTF.

This clonotype was detected a few times. This chain uses TRBV6-5 with TRBJ1-3; TRBD1 might be the D (6 bases). The CDR3 covers 15 residues. Germline assignment: CDR1 MNHEY and CDR2 SVGAGI. V lost 3 bases and J 2 bases, leaving 11 bases between the germline ends. In nucleotides, the CDR3 is TGTGCCAGCAGTTATAAACAGGGCCCTGGAAACACCATATATTTT. Amino acids: CASSYKQGPGNTIYF.

This clonotype qualifies as medium-sized. The chain carries TRBV18 and TRBJ1-2, with 10 bases matching TRBD1. V lost 2 bases, J lost 2 bases, and 8 bases stayed unmatched. The CDR3 is made up of 17 amino acids. Germline CDR1 is KGHSH and CDR2 is LQKENI. In DNA form, the CDR3 reads TGTGCCAGCTCACCAAACATCGCGGGACAGGGGAACTATGGCTACACCTTC. Its translation is CASSPNIAGQGNYGYTF.

This clonotype was seen at least ten times. The rearrangement links TRBV6-5 to TRBJ1-1; a possible D gene is TRBD1 (6 bases). The V gene lost 6 bases and the J gene lost 1 base, with 12 bases spanning the gap. The CDR3 has 14 amino acids. In germline, CDR1 is MNHEY, CDR2 SVGAGI. CDR3 amino acids: CASRWTAGNTEAFF. CDR3 DNA: TGTGCCAGCAGGTGGACAGCCGGGAACACTGAAGCTTTCTTT.

By proportion, this clonotype is medium-sized. The V and J genes are TRBV29-1 and TRBJ1-1, with D possibly being TRBD1 (5 bases). The germline CDR1 and CDR2 sequences are SQVTM and ANQGSEA. Deletions cut 4 bases from V and 4 bases from J, with 13 bases between. This CDR3 spans 13 amino acids. The CDR3 loop reads CSVARERGTEAFF. The CDR3 region has the DNA TGCAGCGTTGCGAGGGAGAGGGGCACTGAAGCTTTCTTT.

This clonotype is classed as medium-sized. The chain has TRBV6-2 or TRBV6-3 and TRBJ2-1; 7 bases map to TRBD2. Germline V CDR1 and CDR2: MNHEY, SVGEGT. There are 15 residues in the CDR3. The ends lost 7 bases at V and 7 bases at J; junction bases unmatched: 13. Written as DNA, the CDR3 is TGTGCCAGCACAGTCGCCGGGCGGGGGTCGAATGAGCAGTTCTTC. It is translated as CASTVAGRGSNEQFF.

This clonotype appeared a few times. V gene TRBV20-1 combines with J gene TRBJ1-2, with TRBD1 matching 7 bases. The J segment lost 2 bases and the V segment lost 6 bases, leaving 0 bases of the junction unmatched. Per the germline V gene, CDR1 is DFQATT and CDR2 is SNEGSKA (reference sequence). This CDR3 spans 11 amino acids. CDR3 nucleotides: TGCAGTGCGGACAGGAACTATGGCTACACCTTC. It is translated as CSADRNYGYTF.

This clonotype is labeled medium-sized. The rearrangement uses TRBV19 and TRBJ1-2; a weak D match, TRBD1 (5 bases). In germline, CDR1 is LNHDA, CDR2 SQIVND (reference sequence). The CDR3 has 14 residues. Trimming removed 3 bases at V and 3 bases at J, with 11 bases between. CDR3 sequence (DNA): TGTGCCAGTAGTATCGGGGAAGGGGACTATGGCTACACCTTC. It codes for CASSIGEGDYGYTF.

This clonotype is deemed medium-sized. V gene TRBV19 combines with J gene TRBJ1-2; the D is unclear. Trimming pared 4 bases from V and 0 bases from J, leaving 9 bases between. This CDR3 has 14 residues. Per germline, CDR1 LNHDA and CDR2 SQIVND (reference sequence). CDR3 nucleotide sequence: TGTGCCAGTAGTAACCGATATACTAACTATGGCTACACCTTC. Its protein is CASSNRYTNYGYTF.

The chain links TRBV12-3 or TRBV12-4 to TRBJ1-2, with TRBD1 matching 7 bases. The CDR3 has 12 amino acids. V shed 6 bases, J shed 9 bases, and the junction held 7 bases outside the gene matches. CDR3 coding DNA: TGTGCCAGCAGCACGACAGGGAACAGCTACACCTTC. Its translation: CASSTTGNSYTF.

By frequency in the sample, this clonotype is medium-sized. The chain recombines TRBV10-3 with TRBJ1-2, with D unresolved. Per germline, CDR1 ENHRY and CDR2 SYGVKD. Trimming took off 2 bases at V and 0 bases at J, with 4 bases between the two ends. This CDR3 has 13 residues. Here the CDR3 reads CAISETANYGYTF. The DNA for the CDR3 is TGTGCCATCAGTGAGACAGCTAACTATGGCTACACCTTC.

This clonotype is medium-sized by share. The rearrangement joins TRBV6-5 to TRBJ1-2; 7 bases are shared with TRBD1. Unmatched junction bases numbered 13, after V lost 2 bases and J lost 4 bases. This CDR3 is 17 amino acids long. Germline V lookup: CDR1 MNHEY, CDR2 SVGAGI. CDR3 region: CASSYQGGVGTTYGYTF. In nucleotides, the CDR3 is TGTGCCAGCAGTTACCAGGGGGGTGTCGGGACAACCTATGGCTACACCTTC.

This clonotype is classed as medium-sized. The chain uses TRBV19 and TRBJ1-1; 7 bases map to TRBD1. In germline, CDR1 is LNHDA, CDR2 SQIVND (reference sequence). There are 13 residues in the CDR3. J was trimmed by 1 base and V by 9 bases; bases with no gene match: 5. The chain's CDR3 is CASNRGQNTEAFF. The CDR3 DNA sequence: TGTGCCAGCAACAGGGGCCAGAACACTGAAGCTTTCTTT.

This clonotype was detected only a few times. The chain carries TRBV5-5 and TRBJ2-3; D is unresolved. Trimming took 4 bases from V and 0 from J, leaving 9 bases between them. Germline V gene data show CDR1 as SGHKS and CDR2 as YYEKEE (reference sequence). The CDR3 consists of 14 residues. CDR3 sequence: CASSPDGSTDTQYF. The CDR3 DNA reads as TGTGCCAGCAGCCCAGATGGAAGCACAGATACGCAGTATTTT.

The table lists this clonotype with a few counts. The chain couples TRBV9 to TRBJ1-1; D perhaps matches TRBD1 (5 bases). V lost 0 bases to trimming and J lost 5 bases, with 8 bases between them. The CDR3 loop spans 13 amino acids. Per the germline V gene, CDR1 is SGDLS and CDR2 is YYNGEE. CDR3 protein: CASSVGGTTEAFF. In nucleotides, the CDR3 is TGTGCCAGCAGCGTAGGCGGGACGACTGAAGCTTTCTTT.

On this clonotype itself: This may come from a read error, since a much larger clone is one base off. The chain combines TRBV12-3 or TRBV12-4 with TRBJ1-3; the D gene is possibly TRBD1 (5 bases). V lost 3 bases and J 1 base, leaving 7 bases between the germline ends. CDR3 size: 14 residues. The CDR3, as DNA: TGTGCCAGCAGTTTCGGGGGTTCTGGAAACACCATATATTTT. The encoded protein is CASSFGGSGNTIYF.

This clonotype is medium-sized in the sample. This chain joins TRBV18 and TRBJ1-1; possibly TRBD1 for D (6 bases). Germline V gene data show CDR1 as KGHSH and CDR2 as LQKENI. The CDR3 is 16 amino acids. The ends were cut back, 0 bases at V and 1 base at J, with 12 bases in the middle. CDR3 sequence (DNA): TGTGCCAGCTCACCACCCGGACAGTCGGGGAACACTGAAGCTTTCTTT. It specifies CASSPPGQSGNTEAFF.

This clonotype was seen many times. This chain joins TRBV15 and TRBJ1-5; unclear D gene. V lost 0 bases, J lost 7 bases, and 10 bases lay in between. The CDR3 runs 14 residues. Germline V CDR1 and CDR2: LNHNV, YYDKDF (reference sequence). The CDR3 bases are TGTGCCACCAGCAGAGATACACGGAGACAGCCCCAGCATTTT. It yields the protein CATSRDTRRQPQHF. Combining the CDR3 with reference TRBV15 and TRBJ1-5 gives the whole variable domain DAMVIQNPRYQVTQFGKPVTLSCSQTLNHNVMYWYQQKSSQAPKLLFHYYDKDFNNEADTPDNFQSRRPNTSFCFLDIRSPGLGDTAMYLCATSRDTRRQPQHFGDGTRLSIL.

In its sample, this clonotype was seen many times. The chain links TRBV6-6 to TRBJ2-1; 13 positions agree with TRBD2. The CDR3 has 15 amino acids. The V and J ends lost 6 bases and 7 bases, in that order; junction bases with no gene match: 6. CDR1 and CDR2 (germline): MNHNY, SVGAGI (reference sequence). CDR3 loop: CASRTSGGALNEQFF. CDR3 bases: TGTGCCAGCAGAACTAGCGGGGGGGCGTTAAATGAGCAGTTCTTC.

By frequency in the sample, this clonotype is medium-sized. The chain employs TRBV10-3 and TRBJ1-5; TRBD1 agrees at 8 bases. Per germline, CDR1 ENHRY and CDR2 SYGVKD. The J segment lost 6 bases and the V segment lost 4 bases, leaving 5 bases of the junction unmatched. CDR3 length: 14 residues. The CDR3 DNA sequence: TGTGCCATCAGTGGACAGGGGCTCGGTCAGCCCCAGCATTTT. Amino acid sequence: CAISGQGLGQPQHF.

This clonotype came up many times. The rearrangement uses TRBV19 and TRBJ1-5, with D possibly being TRBD1 (5 bases). V was pared by 6 bases and J by 3 bases, with 15 bases between. This CDR3 is built from 15 residues. The germline CDR1 and CDR2 sequences are LNHDA and SQIVND (reference sequence). The CDR3 here is CASRRGKGYNQPQHF. The CDR3 DNA reads as TGTGCCAGTAGGCGAGGGAAGGGGTACAATCAGCCCCAGCATTTT.

The chain combines TRBV10-1 with TRBJ1-1, with a weak D call TRBD1 (6 bases). Trimming took off 5 bases at V and 6 bases at J, with 13 bases between the two ends. The CDR3 spans 13 residues. Looked up from germline, CDR1 is WNHNN and CDR2 is SYGVQD (reference sequence). CDR3 sequence reads: CASSQEGVAEAFF. The CDR3 bases are TGCGCCAGCAGTCAGGAGGGGGTGGCTGAAGCTTTCTTT.

This chain links TRBV6-5 with TRBJ1-5; 9 positions agree with TRBD1. The CDR3 extends over 16 amino acids. Germline lookup yields CDR1 MNHEY and CDR2 SVGAGI. V shed 4 bases and J 7 bases; nucleotides not matched to a gene: 11. CDR3 amino acids: CASSSFYRGQGQPQHF. CDR3 DNA: TGTGCCAGCAGTTCCTTCTACAGGGGGCAAGGGCAGCCCCAGCATTTT.

By frequency in the sample, this clonotype is medium-sized (0.01 to 0.1%). The chain carries TRBV10-3 and TRBJ1-1; possibly TRBD1 for D (5 bases). The germline V gene has CDR1 ENHRY and CDR2 SYGVKD. V was cut by 4 bases and J by 5 bases, with 11 bases left in between. The CDR3 contains 13 residues. The CDR3 coding sequence is TGTGCCATCAGTGTGGCAGGGAGTACTGAAGCTTTCTTT. Its protein is CAISVAGSTEAFF.

The sample holds a few counts of this clonotype. The V and J genes are TRBV27 and TRBJ2-3; D possibly corresponds to TRBD2 (6 bases). The length of the CDR3 is 13 residues. V was clipped by 7 bases and J by 4 bases, with 12 bases between them. Germline V gene sequence: CDR1 MNHEY, CDR2 SMNVEV (reference sequence). CDR3 bases: TGTGCCAGCACCTCTTGGGGGGCAGATACGCAGTATTTT. Protein sequence: CASTSWGADTQYF.